This T cell receptor (beta chain) comes out of a study of blood T cell repertoires in COVID-19. Study at large: Samples representing acute and convalescent COVID-19 were sourced from the United States, Italy and Spain.

This CDR3 is 14 amino acids long. Per germline, CDR1 SGHRS and CDR2 YFSETQ. V dropped 2 bases and J dropped 6; count of bases not matched to a gene: 8. Sequencing used immunoSEQ multiplex PCR; TCRdb keeps in-frame clones, though not all of them. The sample carries 55,000 to 70,000 clones, roughly 85% recorded once. Sequences were obtained from peripheral blood. The origin of this receptor is a woman aged 55-75 years with COVID-19, enrolled during active disease. The chain couples TRBV5-1 to TRBJ2-7; 7 bases align to TRBD1. CDR3 nucleotides: TGCGCCAGCAGCTTACGGACAGGACGGTCCGAGCAGTACTTC. Protein: CASSLRTGRSEQYF.